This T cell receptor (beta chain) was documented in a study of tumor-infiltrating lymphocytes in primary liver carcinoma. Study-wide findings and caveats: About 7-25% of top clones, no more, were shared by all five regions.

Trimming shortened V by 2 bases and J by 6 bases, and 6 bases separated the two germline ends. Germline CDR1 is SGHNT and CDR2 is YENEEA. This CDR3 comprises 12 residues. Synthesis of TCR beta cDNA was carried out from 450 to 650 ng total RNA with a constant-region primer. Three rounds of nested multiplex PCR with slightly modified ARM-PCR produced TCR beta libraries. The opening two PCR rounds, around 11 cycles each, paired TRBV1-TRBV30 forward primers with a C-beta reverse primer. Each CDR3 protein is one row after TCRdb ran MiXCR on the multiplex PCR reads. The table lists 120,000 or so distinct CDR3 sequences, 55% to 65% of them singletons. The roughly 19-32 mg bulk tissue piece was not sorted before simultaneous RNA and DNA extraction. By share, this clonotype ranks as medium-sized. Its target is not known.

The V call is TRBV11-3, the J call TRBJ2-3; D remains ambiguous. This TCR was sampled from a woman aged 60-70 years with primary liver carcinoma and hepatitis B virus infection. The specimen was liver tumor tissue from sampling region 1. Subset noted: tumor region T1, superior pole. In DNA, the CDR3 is TGTGCCAGCAGCTTACGGTGGGATACGCAGTATTTT. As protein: CASSLRWDTQYF. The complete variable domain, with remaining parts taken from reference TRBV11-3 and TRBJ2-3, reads EAGVVQSPRYKIIEKKQPVAFWCNPISGHNTLYWYLQNLGQGPELLIRYENEEAVDDSQLPKDRFSAERLKGVDSTLKIQPAELGDSAVYLCASSLRWDTQYFGPGTRLTVL.